Given below is one TCR beta chain in context. Its antigen is as yet unknown. Assay used: immunoSEQ multiplex PCR; TCRdb lists only in-frame clones, some missing. The sample has around 37,000 clones, approximately 72% seen once. This sample stems from a study of vaccination effects on CD4 cells after COVID-19. Looking at the study overall: Antigen-specific CD4+ T cells were first expanded with viral peptide pools by the ViraFEST assay and only then sequenced. Every participant took two doses of the BNT162b2 or mRNA-1273 vaccine.

CD4+ T cell isolation took place after approximately 11 days of culture. All vaccine recipients tested negative for nucleocapsid antibodies and had never contracted SARS-CoV-2 infection. Cells had half their medium changed to IL-2 medium on days 3 and 7. The CDR3 contains 18 residues. Trimming took off 1 base at V and 3 bases at J, with 21 bases between the two ends. Germline V gene lookup returns CDR1 MGHRA and CDR2 YSYEKL. The chain is built from TRBV4-1 and TRBJ2-5; TRBD1 is a possible D gene (6 bases). This material consisted of CD4+ T cells from PBMCs cultured without peptide, taken before COVID-19 vaccination. This TCR was recovered from a human donor who received a COVID-19 vaccine. CDR3 nucleotides: TGCGCCAGCAGCCAAGCGAACCTCCGACAGGCGGCTAAAGAGACCCAGTACTTC. Translating gives CASSQANLRQAAKETQYF.